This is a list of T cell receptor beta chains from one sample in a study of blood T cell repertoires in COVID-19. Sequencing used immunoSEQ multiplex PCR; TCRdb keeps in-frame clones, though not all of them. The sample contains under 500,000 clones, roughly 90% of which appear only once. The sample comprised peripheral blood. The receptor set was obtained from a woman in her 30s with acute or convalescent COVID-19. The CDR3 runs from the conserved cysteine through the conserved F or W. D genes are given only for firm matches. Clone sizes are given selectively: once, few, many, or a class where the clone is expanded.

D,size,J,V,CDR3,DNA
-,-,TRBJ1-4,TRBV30,CAWSYGGQTEQEKLFF,TGTGCCTGGAGTTACGGGGGGCAGACGGAACAAGAAAAACTGTTTTTT
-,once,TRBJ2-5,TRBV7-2,CASSPSYQETQYF,TGTGCCAGCAGCCCTAGCTACCAAGAGACCCAGTACTTC
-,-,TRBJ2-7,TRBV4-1,CASSFLAGQAYEQYF,TGCGCCAGCAGCTTCTTAGCCGGACAAGCCTACGAGCAGTACTTC
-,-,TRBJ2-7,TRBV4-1,CASSQGLSNEQYF,TGCGCCAGCAGCCAAGGTTTGAGTAACGAGCAGTACTTC
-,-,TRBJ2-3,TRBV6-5,CASSNRFTDTQYF,TGTGCCAGCAGCAACAGGTTCACAGATACGCAGTATTTT
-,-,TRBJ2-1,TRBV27,CASSLRMVAAGSYNEQFF,TGTGCCAGCAGTTTAAGGATGGTAGCGGCCGGCTCCTACAATGAGCAGTTCTTC
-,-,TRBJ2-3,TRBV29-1,CSVRSRVGQGSRNTQYF,TGCAGCGTCCGTTCCCGGGTGGGACAAGGGTCACGGAATACGCAGTATTTT
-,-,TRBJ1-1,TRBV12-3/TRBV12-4,CASSLATEAFF,TGTGCCAGCAGTTTGGCTACTGAAGCTTTCTTT
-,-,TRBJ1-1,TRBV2,CASRVDGGTEAFF,TGTGCCAGCAGGGTGGATGGAGGCACTGAAGCTTTCTTT
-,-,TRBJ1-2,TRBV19,CASSWGGYGYTF,TGTGCCAGTAGTTGGGGCGGCTATGGCTACACCTTC
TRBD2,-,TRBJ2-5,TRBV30,CAWSRVASGRRETQYF,TGTGCCTGGAGTAGGGTTGCTAGCGGGAGACGGGAGACCCAGTACTTC
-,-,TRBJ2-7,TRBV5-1,CASSLDRPAGQYF,TGCGCCAGCAGCTTGGACAGGCCGGCAGGGCAGTACTTC
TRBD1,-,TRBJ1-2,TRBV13,CASGGTGDGYTF,TGTGCCAGCGGGGGAACAGGGGATGGCTACACCTTC
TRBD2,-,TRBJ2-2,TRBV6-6,CASSNGEGATGELFF,TGTGCCAGCAGTAACGGGGAGGGAGCCACCGGGGAGCTGTTTTTT
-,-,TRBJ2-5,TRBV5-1,CASSFGTQSRETQYF,TGCGCCAGCAGCTTCGGTACCCAATCGCGGGAGACCCAGTACTTC
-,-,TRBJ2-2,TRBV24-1,CATSDLPPGTGELFF,TGTGCCACCAGTGATTTACCCCCCGGGACCGGGGAGCTGTTTTTT
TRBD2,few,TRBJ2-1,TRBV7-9,CASSLLAGDNEQFF,TGTGCCAGCAGCTTATTAGCGGGGGACAATGAGCAGTTCTTC
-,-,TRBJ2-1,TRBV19,CASSETGGRNEQFF,TGTGCCAGTAGTGAGACGGGGGGCCGGAATGAGCAGTTCTTC
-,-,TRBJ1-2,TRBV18,CASSPLGGNYGYTF,TGTGCCAGCTCACCACTGGGGGGAAACTATGGCTACACCTTC
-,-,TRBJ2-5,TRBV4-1,CASSQDWRGPIQETQYF,TGCGCCAGCAGCCAAGATTGGCGGGGACCCATCCAAGAGACCCAGTACTTC
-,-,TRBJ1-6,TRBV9,CASSAAGGNSPLHF,TGTGCCAGCAGCGCGGCCGGGGGGAATTCACCCCTCCACTTT
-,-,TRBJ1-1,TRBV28,CASKTPGETEAFF,TGTGCCAGCAAAACTCCTGGAGAAACTGAAGCTTTCTTT
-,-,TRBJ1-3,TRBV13,CASRAGSGNTIYF,TGTGCCAGCAGAGCTGGCTCTGGAAACACCATATATTTT
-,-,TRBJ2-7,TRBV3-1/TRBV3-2,CASSLGTYSYEQYF,TGTGCCAGCAGCCTCGGGACATACAGCTACGAGCAGTACTTC
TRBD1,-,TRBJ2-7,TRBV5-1,CASSFDLGTVGEQYF,TGCGCCAGCAGCTTCGATCTCGGGACAGTAGGCGAGCAGTACTTC
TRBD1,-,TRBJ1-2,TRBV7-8,CASSSTPQGAQGYTF,TGTGCCAGCAGCTCAACGCCACAGGGGGCGCAGGGCTACACCTTC
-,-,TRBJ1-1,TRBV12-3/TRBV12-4,CASSFPGDTEAFF,TGTGCCAGCAGTTTCCCGGGGGACACTGAAGCTTTCTTT
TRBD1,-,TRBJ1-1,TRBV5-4,CASSLGLRTGSTEAFF,TGTGCCAGCAGCTTGGGACTACGGACAGGGAGCACTGAAGCTTTCTTT
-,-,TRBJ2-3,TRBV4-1,CASSQDYARLRDTQYF,TGCGCCAGCAGCCAAGATTATGCTAGATTGAGAGATACGCAGTATTTT
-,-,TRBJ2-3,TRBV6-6,CASSPSTSTDYLFGTQYF,TGTGCCAGCAGTCCCTCCACATCGACAGATTACCTTTTTGGTACGCAGTATTTT
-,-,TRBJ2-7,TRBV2,CASSWDKESYAQYF,TGTGCCAGCAGTTGGGACAAAGAAAGTTACGCGCAGTACTTC
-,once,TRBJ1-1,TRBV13,CASSTYGGTEAFF,TGTGCCAGCAGCACCTATGGGGGGACTGAAGCTTTCTTT
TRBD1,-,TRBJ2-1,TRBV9,CASSVAGQEYNEQFF,TGTGCCAGCAGCGTAGCTGGACAGGAGTACAATGAGCAGTTCTTC
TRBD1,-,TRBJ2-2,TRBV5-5,CASSPQDRTNTGELFF,TGTGCCAGCAGCCCTCAGGACAGGACGAACACCGGGGAGCTGTTTTTT
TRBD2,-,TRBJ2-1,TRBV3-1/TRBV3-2,CASSQERVSGGGEQFF,TGTGCCAGCAGCCAAGAAAGGGTTAGCGGGGGTGGTGAGCAGTTCTTC
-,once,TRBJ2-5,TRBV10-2,CASRSDQETQYF,TGCGCCAGCCGAAGCGACCAAGAGACCCAGTACTTC
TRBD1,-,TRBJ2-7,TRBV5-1,CASSLAGDRAYEQYF,TGCGCCAGCAGCTTGGCCGGGGACAGGGCTTACGAGCAGTACTTC
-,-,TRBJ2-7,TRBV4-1,CASSHVGQGPYEQYF,TGCGCCAGCAGCCATGTTGGGCAGGGTCCCTACGAGCAGTACTTC
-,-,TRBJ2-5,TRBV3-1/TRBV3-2,CASSQEGSTRVGLTQYF,TGTGCCAGCAGCCAAGAAGGTTCAACACGGGTTGGTTTAACCCAGTACTTC
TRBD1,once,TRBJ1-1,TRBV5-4,CASTNRETGGIEAFF,TGTGCCAGCACTAATCGAGAAACAGGGGGTATTGAAGCTTTCTTT
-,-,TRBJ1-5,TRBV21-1,CDHSPGVVLNSNQPQHF,TGTGATCACTCCCCAGGGGTGGTTTTGAATAGCAATCAGCCCCAGCATTTT
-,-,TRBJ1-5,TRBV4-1,CASSQEPARNNQPQHF,TGCGCCAGCAGCCAAGAACCTGCCAGGAACAATCAGCCCCAGCATTTT
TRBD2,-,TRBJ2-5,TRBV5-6,CASSFSSGGARETQYF,TGTGCCAGCAGTTTCTCTAGCGGGGGGGCCAGAGAGACCCAGTACTTC